This T cell receptor beta chain was retrieved from a study of T-cell memory formation after mild COVID-19. Findings and caveats of the study: Second-wave clones that peaked on day 37 lacked confirmed SARS-CoV-2 specificity.

Only a few counts were recorded for this clonotype. Its target is not known. The TCR alpha and TCR beta cDNA libraries, bearing sample barcodes and UMIs, were generated by 5'RACE using constant-segment primers. TCRdb independently ran MiXCR on the 5' RACE reads; one entry per CDR3 protein. The repertoire holds approximately 400,000 distinct CDR3 sequences, with approximately 25% as singletons. V dropped 5 bases and J dropped 4 bases, with 15 bases sitting between them. CDR3 size: 15 residues. Germline loops: CDR1 MNHEY, CDR2 SVGEGT. The chain combines TRBV6-2 or TRBV6-3 with TRBJ2-1; tentatively, D is TRBD1 (6 bases). This TCR was recovered from an adult woman who had mild COVID-19 (a few samples of this study predate the infection). Cell type and time point are not known. The sequencing sample was made of PBMCs or a T cell subset sorted from them (not recorded which). CDR3 protein: CASSLGQPSYNEQFF. The DNA for the CDR3 is TGTGCCAGCAGTCTTGGACAGCCCTCTTACAATGAGCAGTTCTTC.